These T cell receptor beta chains were read from a single sample in a study of T-cell reconstitution after alpha-beta-depleted transplantation in children. TCRdb ran MiXCR on the PCR reads and lists one entry per CDR3 protein. Of a few hundred thousand distinct CDR3 sequences in the sample, about 17% were seen once. This specimen was PBMCs from the stem cell graft donor, taken from the stem cell graft. These receptor sequences come from a human donor who donated a stem cell graft to a child with acute lymphoblastic leukemia. The conserved cysteine and the conserved F or W are not part of the CDR3 here. D genes are given only for firm matches. Clone size is not always given. Where it is, it says once, few, many or a class for expanded clones.

D	size	J	V	CDR3
-	-	TRBJ1-4	TRBV6-1	ASSGRGANEKLF
-	-	TRBJ1-5	TRBV20-1	SARDAGVVNQPQH
-	-	TRBJ2-1	TRBV20-1	SAGQQF
-	-	TRBJ1-2	TRBV7-9	ASSLAPGPGRYGYT
TRBD1	-	TRBJ2-2	TRBV7-9	ASSFGQGAPTGELF
-	-	TRBJ2-1	TRBV10-3	AISPDLYNEQF
TRBD1	-	TRBJ1-4	TRBV20-1	SATLGGTGVEKLF
-	-	TRBJ2-1	TRBV7-3	ASTDEGHHSYNEQF
-	few	TRBJ1-1	TRBV7-9	ASSLEWHRKNTEAF
TRBD2	few	TRBJ2-1	TRBV20-1	SAPYRQGLAGGRSSYNEQF
TRBD1	-	TRBJ1-1	TRBV12-5	ASGLEPGQGVSNTEAF
-	-	TRBJ1-1	TRBV5-1	ASSLAGRNEAF
-	-	TRBJ2-1	TRBV2	ATYSVGGANGQPEQF
TRBD2	-	TRBJ2-1	TRBV5-1	ASRLPTSGIDNEQF
-	-	TRBJ2-1	TRBV29-1	SVVAPGNEQF
-	-	TRBJ1-2	TRBV2	AGNRDLSGYGYT
-	-	TRBJ1-2	TRBV2	ASSGGVRSGYT
TRBD2	few	TRBJ2-1	TRBV5-1	ASSVSAPTSAEQF
-	many	TRBJ2-7	TRBV12-3/TRBV12-4	ASTVWGMIEQY
TRBD2	few	TRBJ2-1	TRBV20-1	SANPSGYYNEQF
-	-	TRBJ2-5	TRBV24-1	ATADAEEETQY
TRBD2	-	TRBJ2-7	TRBV6-2/TRBV6-3	ASRAIQRETYEQY
-	few	TRBJ1-1	TRBV20-1	SARWTSNTEAF
TRBD2	many	TRBJ2-7	TRBV20-1	SAEISGGSEEQY
-	-	TRBJ2-5	TRBV7-9	ASSPTRWGGHQETQY
-	few	TRBJ1-1	TRBV5-6	ASSLEAVEAF
TRBD2	few	TRBJ2-7	TRBV12-3/TRBV12-4	ASSSTSGRRY
TRBD2	-	TRBJ2-1	TRBV7-9	ASSLGTSGTSYNEQF
-	few	TRBJ2-1	TRBV7-6	ASSLSGPFHEQF
TRBD1	few	TRBJ2-6	TRBV5-5	ASSHRGLTGANVLT
TRBD2	-	TRBJ2-2	TRBV5-1	ASSPRLAGENTGELF
TRBD2	-	TRBJ2-6	TRBV9	ASSIGLAGTGGANVLT
-	-	TRBJ1-1	TRBV7-9	ASSLRDTESF
TRBD2	few	TRBJ2-3	TRBV19	ASSDSGRDTQY
TRBD2	many	TRBJ2-1	TRBV29-1	SVYGLAGANEQF
-	-	TRBJ2-1	TRBV5-5	ASRSLAGSYNEQF
-	-	TRBJ1-1	TRBV6-5	ASSYGTRNTEAF
TRBD1	few	TRBJ1-2	TRBV12-5	ASGPFPMQGVT
TRBD2	few	TRBJ2-5	TRBV7-8	ASSAGGTEQETQY
-	few	TRBJ2-1	TRBV5-1	ASRVTATDFNEQF
-	-	TRBJ2-7	TRBV7-8	ASSSPGAGSAYEQY
TRBD1	-	TRBJ1-5	TRBV9	ASRAGDRGLGNQPQH
-	few	TRBJ2-3	TRBV5-1	AGSPTASTDTQY
-	once	TRBJ2-3	TRBV20-1	SASLLWRGTSTDTQY
TRBD2	few	TRBJ2-3	TRBV4-1	ASSRIAGEADTQY
TRBD1	-	TRBJ2-7	TRBV30	AWSDPIKLQGADEQY
-	-	TRBJ2-5	TRBV20-1	SARPQGKAQETQY
TRBD2	-	TRBJ2-3	TRBV2	ASRELARNTDTQY
-	-	TRBJ2-5	TRBV6-5	ASSYRRQETQY
TRBD1	-	TRBJ1-6	TRBV20-1	CASVNRGRAPLH
-	few	TRBJ2-2	TRBV7-9	ASSSGPPSTGELF
TRBD1	few	TRBJ2-3	TRBV6-5	ASSYALFRGQTDTQY
-	-	TRBJ1-1	TRBV7-7	ASSLEYREGFYGIAEAF
-	-	TRBJ1-3	TRBV5-1	ASSLRGSAPSGNTIY